This T cell receptor beta chain was identified in a study of OX40 agonist ivuxolimab in advanced cancers. About this clone itself: The antigen is undetermined.

The repertoire was sequenced with immunoSEQ multiplex PCR; TCRdb's copy has only in-frame clones and lacks some. The profile shows approximately 70,000 clones, less than 85% of them singletons. Cycle 7 day 1, cycle 4 day 1, and baseline were the timepoints at which blood was sampled. Study-wide points: CD4+ and CD8+ T cells in blood underwent clonal expansion by week 6 at 0.1 to 3.0 mg/kg.

In germline, CDR1 is MGHRA, CDR2 YSYEKL. V lost 1 base, J lost 8 bases, and 6 bases stayed unmatched. This CDR3 spans 15 amino acids. The material sequenced was CD4+ or CD8+ T cells sorted from blood, taken in a trial of the OX40 agonist ivuxolimab. This sequence joins TRBV4-1 and TRBJ1-4; TRBD1 aligns across 8 bases. This receptor was identified in an adult with an advanced solid tumor such as melanoma, head and neck, liver or kidney cancer. CDR3 nucleotides: TGCGCCAGCAGCCAAGTGGGAACAGGGGGAGAAAAACTGTTTTTT. As protein: CASSQVGTGGEKLFF.